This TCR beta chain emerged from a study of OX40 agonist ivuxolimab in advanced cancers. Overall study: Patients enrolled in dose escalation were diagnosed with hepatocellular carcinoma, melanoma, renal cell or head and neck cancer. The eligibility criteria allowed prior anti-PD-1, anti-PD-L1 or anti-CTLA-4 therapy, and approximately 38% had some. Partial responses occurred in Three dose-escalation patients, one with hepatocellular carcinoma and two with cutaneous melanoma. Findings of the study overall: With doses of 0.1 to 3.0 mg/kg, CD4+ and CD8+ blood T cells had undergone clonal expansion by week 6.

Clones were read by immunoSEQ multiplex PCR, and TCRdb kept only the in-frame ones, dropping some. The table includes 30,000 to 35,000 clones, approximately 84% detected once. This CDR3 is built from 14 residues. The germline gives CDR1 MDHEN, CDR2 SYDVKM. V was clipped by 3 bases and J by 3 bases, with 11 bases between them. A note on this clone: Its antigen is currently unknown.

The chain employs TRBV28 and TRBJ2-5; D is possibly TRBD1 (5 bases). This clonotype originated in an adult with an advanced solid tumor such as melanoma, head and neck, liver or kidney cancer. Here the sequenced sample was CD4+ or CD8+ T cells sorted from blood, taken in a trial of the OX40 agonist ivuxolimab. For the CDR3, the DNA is TGTGCCAGCAGTTTGATCGGCAGGGAAGAGACCCAGTACTTC. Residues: CASSLIGREETQYF.